These 2 T cell receptor beta chains originate from one sample sequenced in a study of T cell responses to AZD1222 COVID-19 vaccine (dated by TCRdb to the early 2020s). Libraries were made using the immunoSEQ multiplex PCR assay. TCRdb's version of the immuneACCESS table is confined to in-frame rearrangements and falls short of the full clone set. An unresolved V gene accounts for under half of the shortfall where checked; the remainder is of unknown origin. The sample table contains more than 80,000 clones; only one count was recorded for more than 75% of them. The ten biggest clones cover roughly a tenth of the sample. What this sample's time point label stands for: baseline before first vaccination. This sample comprised peripheral blood, obtained on day 0 of AZD1222 vaccination. The receptors originated from an adult in good health.

The chain couples TRBV7-2 to TRBJ2-2, with 7 bases identical to TRBD1. The CDR3 length is 14 residues. Unmatched junction bases numbered 6, after V lost 5 bases and J lost 6 bases. Looked up from germline, CDR1 is SGHTA and CDR2 is FQGNSA. CDR3 region: CASSPTGVPGELFF. In DNA, the CDR3 is TGTGCCAGCAGCCCCACAGGGGTCCCCGGGGAGCTGTTTTTT.

The chain uses TRBV3-1 (or the pseudogene TRBV3-2) and TRBJ1-2, with D uncertain. The CDR3 is 16 residues long. The germline gives CDR1 LGHDT, CDR2 YNNKEL (reference sequence). With 1 base removed from V and 4 bases from J, the gap between germline ends came to 16 bases. This CDR3 is CASSQVGRDLGYGYTF. The CDR3 coding sequence is TGTGCCAGCAGCCAAGTCGGTCGGGATCTAGGCTATGGCTACACCTTC.